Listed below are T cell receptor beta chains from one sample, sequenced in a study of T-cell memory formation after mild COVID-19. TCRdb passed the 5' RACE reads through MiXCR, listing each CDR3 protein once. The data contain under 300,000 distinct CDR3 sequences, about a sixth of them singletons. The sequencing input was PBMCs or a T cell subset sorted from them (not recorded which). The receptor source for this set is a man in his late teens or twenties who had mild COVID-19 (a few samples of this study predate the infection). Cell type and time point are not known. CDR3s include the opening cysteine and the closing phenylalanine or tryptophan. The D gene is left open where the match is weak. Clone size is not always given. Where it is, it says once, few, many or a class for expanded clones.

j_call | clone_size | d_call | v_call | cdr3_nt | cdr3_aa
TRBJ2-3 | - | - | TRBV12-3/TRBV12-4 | TGTGCCAGCCGGGCAGGCGCTAGCACAGATACGCAGTATTTT | CASRAGASTDTQYF
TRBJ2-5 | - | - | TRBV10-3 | TGTGCCATCAGTGAGTCTGGCTTTCAAGAGACCCAGTACTTC | CAISESGFQETQYF
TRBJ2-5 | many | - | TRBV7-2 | TGTGCCAGCAGCCGGGGACGGGATCAAGAGACCCAGTACTTC | CASSRGRDQETQYF
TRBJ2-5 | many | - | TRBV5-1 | TGCGCCAGCAGCTTGCGGGGGACAACCCAAGAGACCCAGTACTTC | CASSLRGTTQETQYF
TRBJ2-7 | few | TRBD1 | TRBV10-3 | TGTGCCATCAACCGGGACAGGGGCCACGAGCAGTACTTC | CAINRDRGHEQYF
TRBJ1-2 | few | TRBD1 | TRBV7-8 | TGTGCCAGCAGAGCGGACAGGGCTAAGGTCTATGGCTACACCTTC | CASRADRAKVYGYTF
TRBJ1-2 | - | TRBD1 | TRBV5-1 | TGCGCCAGCAGCATGGGACAGGGTGATGGCTACACCTTC | CASSMGQGDGYTF
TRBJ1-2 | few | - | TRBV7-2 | TGTGCCAGCAGCTTATCCCAGGACGGTGGCTACACCTTC | CASSLSQDGGYTF
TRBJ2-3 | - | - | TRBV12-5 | TGTGCTAGTGGTTTAGAAACATGGGATACGCAGTATTTT | CASGLETWDTQYF
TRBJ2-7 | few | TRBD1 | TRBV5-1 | TGCGCCAGCAGTTCCGACGGACAGGGGGCCTACGAGCAGTACTTC | CASSSDGQGAYEQYF
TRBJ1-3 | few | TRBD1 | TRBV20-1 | TGCAGTGCCAGACAGTCGACAGGGGGCGCCTTT | CSARQSTGGAF
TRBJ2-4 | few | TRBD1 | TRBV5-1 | TGCGCCAGCAGCCCCCTCGACAGGGACCAAAACATTCAGTACTTC | CASSPLDRDQNIQYF
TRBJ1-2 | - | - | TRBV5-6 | TGTGCCAGCAGCTTGAAAGGGGCCCGAGCTAACTATGGCTACACCTTC | CASSLKGARANYGYTF
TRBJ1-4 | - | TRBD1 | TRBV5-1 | TGCGCCAGCACCAGGACAGGGCCTAATGAAAAACTGTTTTTT | CASTRTGPNEKLFF
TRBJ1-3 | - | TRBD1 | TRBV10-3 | TGTGCCATCAGTGAGAGGGGGCCCACCTCTTCTGGAAACACCATATATTTT | CAISERGPTSSGNTIYF
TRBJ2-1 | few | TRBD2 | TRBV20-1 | TGCAGTGCCAGGGATCACGGACTAGGGGAGCAGTTCTTC | CSARDHGLGEQFF
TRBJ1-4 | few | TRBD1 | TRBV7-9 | TGTGCCAGCAGCTTCGGTGACAGGGATAATGAAAAACTGTTTTTT | CASSFGDRDNEKLFF
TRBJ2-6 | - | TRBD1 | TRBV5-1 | TGCGCCAGCAGGTCGACAGGGGCTTCTGGGGCCAACGTCCTGACTTTC | CASRSTGASGANVLTF
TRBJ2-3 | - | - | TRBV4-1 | TGCGCCAGCAGCCAAGCGGGCAGCAAAGATACGCAGTATTTT | CASSQAGSKDTQYF
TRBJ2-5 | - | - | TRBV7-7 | TGTGCTAGCAGCTTAGGCCTATCGGAGACCCAGTACTTC | CASSLGLSETQYF
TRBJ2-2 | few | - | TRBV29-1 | TGCAGCGTTGCTAGCCAAACCGGGGAGCTGTTTTTT | CSVASQTGELFF
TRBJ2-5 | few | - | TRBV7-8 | TGTGCCAGCAGCTTACCCCCCCAAGAGACCCAGTACTTC | CASSLPPQETQYF
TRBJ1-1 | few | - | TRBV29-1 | TGCAGCGTAACCCGTTTGAACACTGAAGCTTTCTTT | CSVTRLNTEAFF
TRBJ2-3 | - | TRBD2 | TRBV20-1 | TGCAGTGCTAGCCGGAGCGGGGAGGGTCCCACAGATACGCAGTATTTT | CSASRSGEGPTDTQYF
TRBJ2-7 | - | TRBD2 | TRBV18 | TGTGCCAGCTCACCAGCGAGCGGGGGGCGAACAAGCTCCTACGAGCAGTACTTC | CASSPASGGRTSSYEQYF
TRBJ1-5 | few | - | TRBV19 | TGTGCCAGTAGTGCCGATGGACAGAACAATCAGCCCCAGCATTTT | CASSADGQNNQPQHF
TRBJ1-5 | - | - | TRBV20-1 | TGCAGTGCTCTCGAGGCCCTCAGTAGGGGGAGTAATCAGCCCCAGCATTTT | CSALEALSRGSNQPQHF
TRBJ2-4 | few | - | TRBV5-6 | TGTGCCAGCAGCTTGCCCCTACTACTAGCCAAAAACATTCAGTACTTC | CASSLPLLLAKNIQYF
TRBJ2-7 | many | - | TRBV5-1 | TGCGCCAGCAGCCCGGACATTGGATCCTACGAGCAGTACTTC | CASSPDIGSYEQYF
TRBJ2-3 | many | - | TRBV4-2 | TGTGCCAGCAGCCAACCCGCGGATACGCAGTATTTT | CASSQPADTQYF
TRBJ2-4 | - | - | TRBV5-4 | TGTGCCAGCAGCTTGGGGCTAGACACTTCTATTCAGTACTTC | CASSLGLDTSIQYF
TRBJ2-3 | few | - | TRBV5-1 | TGCGCCAGTAAGGGGGAGGCAGATACGCAGTATTTT | CASKGEADTQYF
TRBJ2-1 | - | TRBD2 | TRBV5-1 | TGCGCCAGCACCTTATCGGGCGGGGGCTACAATGAGCAGTTCTTC | CASTLSGGGYNEQFF
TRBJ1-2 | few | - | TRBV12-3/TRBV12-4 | TGTGCCAGCAGTCCTGACAGCCGGCTTGTGGGGGGCTACACCTTC | CASSPDSRLVGGYTF
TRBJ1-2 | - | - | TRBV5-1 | TGCGCCAGCAGCGAGGACCTTTATGGCTACACCTTC | CASSEDLYGYTF
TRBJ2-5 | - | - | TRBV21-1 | TGTGCCAGCACCGCCACCCCTGACGGGGACCAAGAGACCCAGTACTTC | CASTATPDGDQETQYF
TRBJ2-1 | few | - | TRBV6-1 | TGTGCCAGCAGTGACTGGAAAGGGCAGAGCTCCTACAATGAGCAGTTCTTC | CASSDWKGQSSYNEQFF
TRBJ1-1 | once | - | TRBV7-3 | TGTGCCAGCAGCCCGGGGGTGGGCGGCGAGGCTTTCTTT | CASSPGVGGEAFF
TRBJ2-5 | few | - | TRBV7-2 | TGTGCCAGCAGCTCCCTGGGGAAGACCCAGTACTTC | CASSSLGKTQYF